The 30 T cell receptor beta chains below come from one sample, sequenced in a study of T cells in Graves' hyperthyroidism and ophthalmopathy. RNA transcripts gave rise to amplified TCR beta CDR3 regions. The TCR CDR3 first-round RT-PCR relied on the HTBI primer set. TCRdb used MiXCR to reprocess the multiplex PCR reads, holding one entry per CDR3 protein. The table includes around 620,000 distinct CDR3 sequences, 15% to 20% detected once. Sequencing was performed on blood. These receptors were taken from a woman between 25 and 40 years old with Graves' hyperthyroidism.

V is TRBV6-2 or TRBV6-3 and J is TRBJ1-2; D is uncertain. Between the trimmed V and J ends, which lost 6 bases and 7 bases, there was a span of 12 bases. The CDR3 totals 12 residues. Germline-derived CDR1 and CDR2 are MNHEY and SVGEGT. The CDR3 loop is CASSRGPLGYTF. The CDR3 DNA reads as TGTGCCAGCAGCAGAGGACCTCTTGGCTACACCTTC.

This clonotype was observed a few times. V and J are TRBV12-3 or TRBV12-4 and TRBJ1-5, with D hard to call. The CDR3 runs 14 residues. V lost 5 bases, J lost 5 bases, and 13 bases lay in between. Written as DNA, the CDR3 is TGTGCCAGCAGTCTGTTGGGTCCGCATCAGCCCCAGCATTTT. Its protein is CASSLLGPHQPQHF.

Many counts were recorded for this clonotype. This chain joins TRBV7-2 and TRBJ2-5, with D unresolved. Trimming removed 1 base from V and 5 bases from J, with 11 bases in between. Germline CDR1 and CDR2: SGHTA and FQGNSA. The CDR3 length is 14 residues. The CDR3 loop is CASSLVARAETQYF. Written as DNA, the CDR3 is TGTGCCAGCAGCTTAGTGGCTAGGGCGGAGACCCAGTACTTC.

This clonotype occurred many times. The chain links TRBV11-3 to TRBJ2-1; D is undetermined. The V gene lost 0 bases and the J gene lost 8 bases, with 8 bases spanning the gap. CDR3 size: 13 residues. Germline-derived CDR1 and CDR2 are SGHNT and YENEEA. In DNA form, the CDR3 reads TGTGCCAGCAGCTTAGATCTTCGCGATGAGCAGTTCTTC. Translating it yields CASSLDLRDEQFF.

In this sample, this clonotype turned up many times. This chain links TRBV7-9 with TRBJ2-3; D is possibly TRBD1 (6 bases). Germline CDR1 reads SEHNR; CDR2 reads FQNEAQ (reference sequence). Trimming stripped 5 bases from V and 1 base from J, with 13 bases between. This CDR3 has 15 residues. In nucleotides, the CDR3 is TGTGCCAGCAGCAGGACAGAGTCCGGCACAGATACGCAGTATTTT. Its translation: CASSRTESGTDTQYF.

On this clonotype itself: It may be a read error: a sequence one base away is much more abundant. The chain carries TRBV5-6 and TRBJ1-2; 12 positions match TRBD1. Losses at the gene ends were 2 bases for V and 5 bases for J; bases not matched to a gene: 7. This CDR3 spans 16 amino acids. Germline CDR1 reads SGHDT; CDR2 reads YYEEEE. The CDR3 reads CASSFGTGGTGYGYTF. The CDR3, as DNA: TGTGCCAGCAGCTTCGGGACAGGGGGCACGGGATATGGCTACACCTTC. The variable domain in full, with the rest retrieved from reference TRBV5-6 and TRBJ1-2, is DAGVTQSPTHLIKTRGQQVTLRCSPKSGHDTVSWYQQALGQGPQFIFQYYEEEERQRGNFPDRFSGHQFPNYSSELNVNALLLGDSALYLCASSFGTGGTGYGYTFGSGTRLTVV.

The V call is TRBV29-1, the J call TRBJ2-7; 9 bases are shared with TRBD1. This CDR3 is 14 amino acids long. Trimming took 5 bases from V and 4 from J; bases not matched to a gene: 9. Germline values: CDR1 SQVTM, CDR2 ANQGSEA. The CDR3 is CSVRGTGMQYEQYF. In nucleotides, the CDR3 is TGCAGCGTTCGAGGGACAGGGATGCAATACGAGCAGTACTTC.

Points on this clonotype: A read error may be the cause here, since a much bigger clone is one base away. For the CDR3, the DNA is TGTGCCTGGAGTGTACGGCAAAGCAATCAGCCCCAGCATTTT. It translates to CAWSVRQSNQPQHF. V and J are TRBV30 and TRBJ1-5; no firm D call. In germline, CDR1 is GTSNPN, CDR2 SVGIG (reference sequence). The CDR3 length is 14 residues. The germline V and J ends were trimmed by 0 bases and 1 base, with 7 bases remaining between them. The variable domain in full, with the rest retrieved from reference TRBV30 and TRBJ1-5, is SQTIHQWPATLVQPVGSPLSLECTVEGTSNPNLYWYRQAAGRGLQLLFYSVGIGQISSEVPQNLSASRPQDRQFILSSKKLLLSDSGFYLCAWSVRQSNQPQHFGDGTRLSIL.

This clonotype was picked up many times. The CDR3 DNA is TGCAGTGCGCCGGTCACGACCATATCTGAAGCTTTCTTT. Amino acid sequence: CSAPVTTISEAFF. The chain employs TRBV20-1 and TRBJ1-1, with no clear D. The CDR3 contains 13 residues. Germline V gene data show CDR1 as DFQATT and CDR2 as SNEGSKA (reference sequence). With 6 bases removed from V and 6 bases from J, the gap between germline ends came to 17 bases.

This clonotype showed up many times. For the CDR3, the DNA is TGTGCCAGCAGTACCACGGCGTACGAGCAGTACTTC. Translated: CASSTTAYEQYF. This rearrangement joins TRBV25-1 to TRBJ2-7, with no clear D. CDR3 length: 12 residues. CDR1 is MGHDK and CDR2 is SYGVNS in the germline V gene. V dropped 5 bases and J dropped 4 bases, with 9 bases sitting between them.

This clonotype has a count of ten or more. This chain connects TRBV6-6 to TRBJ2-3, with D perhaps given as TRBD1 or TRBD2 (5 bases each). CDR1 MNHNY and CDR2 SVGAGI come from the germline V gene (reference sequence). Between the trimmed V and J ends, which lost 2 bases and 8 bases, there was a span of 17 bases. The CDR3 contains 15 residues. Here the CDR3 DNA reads TGTGCCAGCAGTTACGCTAACCTGGGGGACCGTACGCAGTATTTT. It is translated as CASSYANLGDRTQYF.

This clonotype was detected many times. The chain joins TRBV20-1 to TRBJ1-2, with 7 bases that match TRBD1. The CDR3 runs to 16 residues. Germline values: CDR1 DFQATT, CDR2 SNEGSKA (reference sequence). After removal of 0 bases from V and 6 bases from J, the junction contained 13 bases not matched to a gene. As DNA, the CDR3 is TGCAGTGCTAGAGACTACTACGACAGGGAGAACCATGGCTACACCTTC. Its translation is CSARDYYDRENHGYTF.

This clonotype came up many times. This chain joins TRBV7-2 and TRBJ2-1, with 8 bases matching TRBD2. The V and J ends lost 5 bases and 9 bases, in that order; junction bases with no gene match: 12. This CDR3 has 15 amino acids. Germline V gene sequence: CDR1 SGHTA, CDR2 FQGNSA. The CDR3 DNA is TGTGCCAGCAGCCGCTTGGGGCGGGAGGCGGGTGAGCAGTTCTTC. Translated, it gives CASSRLGREAGEQFF.

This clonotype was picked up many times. The CDR3 nucleotides read TGTGCCAGCAGCTTAGGACTTACAGGGTCGGATGGCTACACCTTC. This encodes CASSLGLTGSDGYTF. The chain uses TRBV11-2 and TRBJ1-2; D is possibly TRBD1 (6 bases). Trimming removed 1 base from V and 6 bases from J, with 15 bases in between. There are 15 residues in the CDR3. Germline CDR1 reads SGHAT; CDR2 reads FQNNGV.

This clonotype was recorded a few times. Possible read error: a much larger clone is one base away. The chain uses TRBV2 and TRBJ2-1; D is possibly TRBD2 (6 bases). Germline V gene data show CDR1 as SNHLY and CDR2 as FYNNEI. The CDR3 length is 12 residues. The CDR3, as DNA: TGTGCCAGCAGGCCCGGAGGGGATGAGCAGTCCTTC. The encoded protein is CASRPGGDEQSF.

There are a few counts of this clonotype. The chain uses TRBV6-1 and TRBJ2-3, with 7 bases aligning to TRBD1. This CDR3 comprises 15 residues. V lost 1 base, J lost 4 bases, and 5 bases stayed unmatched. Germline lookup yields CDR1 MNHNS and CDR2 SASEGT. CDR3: CASSEGSQGADTQYF. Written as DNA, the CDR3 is TGTGCCAGCAGTGAAGGGTCGCAGGGGGCAGATACGCAGTATTTT.

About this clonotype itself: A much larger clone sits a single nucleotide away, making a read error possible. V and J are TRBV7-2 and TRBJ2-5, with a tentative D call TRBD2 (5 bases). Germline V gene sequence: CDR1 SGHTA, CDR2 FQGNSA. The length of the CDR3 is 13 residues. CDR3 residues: CASSLDWGETQHF. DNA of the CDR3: TGTGCCAGCAGCTTAGACTGGGGAGAGACCCAGCACTTC. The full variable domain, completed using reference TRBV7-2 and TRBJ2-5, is GAGVSQSPSNKVTEKGKDVELRCDPISGHTALYWYRQSLGQGLEFLIYFQGNSAPDKSGLPSDRFSAERTGGSVSTLTIQRTQQEDSAVYLCASSLDWGETQHFGPGTRLLVL.

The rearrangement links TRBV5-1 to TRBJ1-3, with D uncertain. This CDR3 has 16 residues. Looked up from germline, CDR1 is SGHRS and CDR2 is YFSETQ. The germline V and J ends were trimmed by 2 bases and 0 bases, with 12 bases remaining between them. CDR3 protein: CASSFDLPSSGNTIYF. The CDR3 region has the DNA TGCGCCAGCAGCTTCGACCTACCGAGCTCTGGAAACACCATATATTTT.

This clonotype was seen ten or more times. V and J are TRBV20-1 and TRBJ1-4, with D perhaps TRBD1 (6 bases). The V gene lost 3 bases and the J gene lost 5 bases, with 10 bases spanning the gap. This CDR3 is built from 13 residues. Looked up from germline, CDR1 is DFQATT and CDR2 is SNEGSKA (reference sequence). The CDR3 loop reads CSARGAANEKLFF. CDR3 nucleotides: TGCAGTGCTAGGGGGGCAGCGAATGAAAAACTGTTTTTT.

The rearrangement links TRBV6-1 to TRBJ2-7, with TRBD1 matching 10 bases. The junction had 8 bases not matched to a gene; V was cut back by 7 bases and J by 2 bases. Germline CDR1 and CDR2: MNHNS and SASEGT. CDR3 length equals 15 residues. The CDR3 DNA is TGTGCCAGCACTACCGGGACAGGGGCAACCTACGAGCAGTACTTC. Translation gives CASTTGTGATYEQYF.

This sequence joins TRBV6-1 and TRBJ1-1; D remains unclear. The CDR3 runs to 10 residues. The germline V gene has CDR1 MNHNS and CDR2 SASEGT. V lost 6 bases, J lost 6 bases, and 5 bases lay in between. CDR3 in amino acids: CASRRAEAFF. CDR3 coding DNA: TGTGCCAGCAGGAGAGCTGAAGCTTTCTTT.

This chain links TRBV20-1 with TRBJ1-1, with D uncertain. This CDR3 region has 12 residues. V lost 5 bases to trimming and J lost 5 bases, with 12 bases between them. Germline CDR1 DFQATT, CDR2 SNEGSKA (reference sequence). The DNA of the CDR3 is TGCAGTGCTGAGCCACAAATGACTGAAGCTTTCTTT. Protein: CSAEPQMTEAFF.

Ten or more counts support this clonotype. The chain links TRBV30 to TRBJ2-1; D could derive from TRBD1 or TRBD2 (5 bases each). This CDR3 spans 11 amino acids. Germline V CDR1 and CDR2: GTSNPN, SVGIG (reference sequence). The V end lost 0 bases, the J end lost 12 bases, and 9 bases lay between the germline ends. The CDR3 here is CAWSVGTRQFF. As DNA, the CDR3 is TGTGCCTGGAGTGTAGGGACCCGGCAGTTCTTC.

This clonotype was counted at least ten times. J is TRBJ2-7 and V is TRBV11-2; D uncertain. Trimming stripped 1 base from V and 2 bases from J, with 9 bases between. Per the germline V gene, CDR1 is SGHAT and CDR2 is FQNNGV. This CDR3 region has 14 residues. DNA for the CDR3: TGTGCCAGCAGCTTAGTGCCGGCCACCTACGAGCAGTACTTC. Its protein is CASSLVPATYEQYF.

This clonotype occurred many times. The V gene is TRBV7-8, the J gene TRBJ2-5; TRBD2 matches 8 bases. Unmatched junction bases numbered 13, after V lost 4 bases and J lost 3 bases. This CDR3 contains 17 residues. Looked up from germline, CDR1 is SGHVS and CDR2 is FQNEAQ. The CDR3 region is CASSSPRVAGIEETQYF. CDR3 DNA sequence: TGTGCCAGCAGCTCGCCGCGGGTAGCGGGAATTGAAGAGACCCAGTACTTC.

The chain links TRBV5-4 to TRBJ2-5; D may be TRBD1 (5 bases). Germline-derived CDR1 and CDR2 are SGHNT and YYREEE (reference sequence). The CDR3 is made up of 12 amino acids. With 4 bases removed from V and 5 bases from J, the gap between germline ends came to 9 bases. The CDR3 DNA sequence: TGTGCCAGCAGCGGCTCAGGGGAGACCCAGTACTTC. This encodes CASSGSGETQYF.

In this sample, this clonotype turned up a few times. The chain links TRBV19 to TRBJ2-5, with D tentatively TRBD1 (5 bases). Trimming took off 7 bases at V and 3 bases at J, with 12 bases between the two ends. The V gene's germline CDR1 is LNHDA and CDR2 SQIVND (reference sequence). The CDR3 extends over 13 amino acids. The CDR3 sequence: CASNRVREETQYF. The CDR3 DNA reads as TGTGCCAGTAACCGGGTCAGGGAAGAGACCCAGTACTTC.

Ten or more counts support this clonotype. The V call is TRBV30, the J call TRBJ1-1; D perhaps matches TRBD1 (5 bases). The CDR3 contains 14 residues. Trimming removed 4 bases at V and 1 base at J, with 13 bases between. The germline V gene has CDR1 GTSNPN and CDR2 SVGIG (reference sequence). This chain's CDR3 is CAWISRGWNTEAFF. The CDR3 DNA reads TGTGCCTGGATTTCTCGGGGGTGGAACACTGAAGCTTTCTTT.

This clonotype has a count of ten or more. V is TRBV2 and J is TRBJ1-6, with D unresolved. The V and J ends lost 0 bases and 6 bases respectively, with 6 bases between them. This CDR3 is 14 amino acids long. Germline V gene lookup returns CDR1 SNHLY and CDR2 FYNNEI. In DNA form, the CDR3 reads TGTGCCAGCAGTGAAGCGCTATTTAATTCACCCCTCCACTTT. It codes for CASSEALFNSPLHF.

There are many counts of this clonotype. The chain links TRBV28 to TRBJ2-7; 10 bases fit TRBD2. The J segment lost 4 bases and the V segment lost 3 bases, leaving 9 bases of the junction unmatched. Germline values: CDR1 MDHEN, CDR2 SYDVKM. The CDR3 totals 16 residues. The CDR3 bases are TGTGCCAGCAGTTTGATCCGGACTAGCGGTTTTTACGAGCAGTACTTC. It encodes CASSLIRTSGFYEQYF.